The 6 T cell receptor beta chains presented below share a single source sample, sequenced in a study of T cells after yellow fever vaccination. Using its own MiXCR run on the 5' RACE reads, TCRdb lists one record per CDR3 protein. This sample has about 350,000 distinct CDR3 sequences, with less than 9.5% found just once. The sequencing used PBMCs, collected about 49 days after the first yellow fever vaccination. The receptors originated from a man between 18 and 35 years old who received the YFV17D yellow fever vaccine.

A few counts support this clonotype. This rearrangement joins TRBV12-3 or TRBV12-4 to TRBJ2-5; D ambiguous. The CDR3 length is 15 residues. Trimming cost V 0 bases and J 0 bases, with 8 bases left between them. The CDR3 bases are TGTGCCAGCAGTTTAGCTGGCAGGTACCAAGAGACCCAGTACTTC. Encoded protein: CASSLAGRYQETQYF.

This clonotype was counted between two and nine times. The V call is TRBV15, the J call TRBJ1-1; unclear D gene. Per the germline V gene, CDR1 is LNHNV and CDR2 is YYDKDF (reference sequence). Trimming took 5 bases from V and 6 from J, leaving 19 bases between them. CDR3 length: 15 residues. The CDR3 protein is CATSARALDGAEAFF. CDR3 coding DNA: TGTGCCACCAGCGCCCGGGCCCTCGACGGCGCTGAAGCTTTCTTT.

This clonotype has more than one count but fewer than ten. The rearrangement links TRBV4-3 to TRBJ2-1, with 10 bases fitting TRBD1. The CDR3 runs to 16 residues. Germline CDR1 is LGHNA and CDR2 is YSLEER. V shed 1 base, J shed 6 bases, and the junction held 6 bases outside the gene matches. The CDR3 coding sequence is TGCGCCAGCAGCCAAGCAGGGACAGGGGCCTCCAATGAGCAGTTCTTC. The encoded protein is CASSQAGTGASNEQFF.

This clonotype was picked up a small number of times. The CDR3 loop reads CATSRGGTRGTQYF. The CDR3 region has the DNA TGTGCCACCAGCAGAGGGGGGACGCGGGGAACGCAGTATTTT. This chain connects TRBV15 to TRBJ2-3, with D perhaps TRBD2 (6 bases). The CDR3 is made up of 14 amino acids. Trimming shortened V by 1 base and J by 9 bases, and 14 bases separated the two germline ends. Germline V gives CDR1 LNHNV, CDR2 YYDKDF (reference sequence).

V and J are TRBV6-1 and TRBJ2-1; possibly TRBD1 for D (6 bases). There are 13 residues in the CDR3. The V gene's germline CDR1 is MNHNS and CDR2 SASEGT. The germline V and J ends were trimmed by 10 bases and 3 bases, with 13 bases remaining between them. The CDR3 nucleotides are TGTGCCACCGCACAGGGAAGCTACAATGAGCAGTTCTTC. It codes for CATAQGSYNEQFF.

The CDR3 sequence: CASSYPGQGNSPLHF. DNA for the CDR3: TGTGCCAGCAGTTACCCGGGACAGGGTAATTCACCCCTCCACTTT. This rearrangement joins TRBV6-2 or TRBV6-3 to TRBJ1-6; TRBD1 matches at 9 bases. The length of the CDR3 is 15 residues. The germline V gene encodes CDR1 MNHEY and CDR2 SVGEGT. V shed 2 bases and J 6 bases; nucleotides not matched to a gene: 2.